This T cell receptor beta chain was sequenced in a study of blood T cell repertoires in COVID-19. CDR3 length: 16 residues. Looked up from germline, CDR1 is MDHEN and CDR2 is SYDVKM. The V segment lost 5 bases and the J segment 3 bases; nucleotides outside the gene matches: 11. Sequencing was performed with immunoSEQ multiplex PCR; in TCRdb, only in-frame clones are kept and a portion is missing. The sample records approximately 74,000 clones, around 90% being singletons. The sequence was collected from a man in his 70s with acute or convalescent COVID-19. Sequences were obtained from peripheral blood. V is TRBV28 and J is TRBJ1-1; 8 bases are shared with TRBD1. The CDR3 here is CASSAVPGGADTEAFF. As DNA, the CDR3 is TGTGCCAGCAGTGCCGTACCAGGGGGCGCGGACACTGAAGCTTTCTTT.